Listed below are T cell receptor beta chains from one sample, sequenced in a study of T cells after yellow fever vaccination. TCRdb reprocessed the 5' RACE reads via MiXCR and lists one record per CDR3 protein. The table includes 350,000 to 450,000 distinct CDR3 sequences, about 6.2% detected once. The material sequenced was PBMCs, taken 5 days after the yellow fever booster vaccination. The receptors stem from a man aged 25-40 years who received the YFV17D yellow fever vaccine. The CDR3 runs from the conserved cysteine through the conserved F or W. D genes are given only for firm matches. Expanded clones get a size class; other rows say once, few or many, or leave the size out.

len,j_gene,v_gene,d_gene,abundance,CDR3nt,CDR3aa
13,TRBJ2-3,TRBV12-5,NA,few,TGTGCTAGTGGTGGACGGAACACAGATACGCAGTATTTT,CASGGRNTDTQYF
15,TRBJ2-7,TRBV12-3/TRBV12-4,NA,many,TGTGCCAGCAGCCTCCAGGGCGGAGGCTCCTACGAGCAGTACTTC,CASSLQGGGSYEQYF
15,TRBJ1-5,TRBV20-1,NA,many,TGCAGTGCTAGTGTATTCGCTGCGGGCAATCAGCCCCAGCATTTT,CSASVFAAGNQPQHF
13,TRBJ2-7,TRBV4-3,TRBD2,NA,TGCGCCAGCAGCCAAGGGGAGGGTCTCGAGCAGTACTTC,CASSQGEGLEQYF
15,TRBJ1-2,TRBV20-1,TRBD1,NA,TGCAGTGCTAGGCCTCCGGACAGGGCTAACTATGGCTACACCTTC,CSARPPDRANYGYTF
14,TRBJ1-1,TRBV7-6,NA,many,TGTGCCAGCAGCTTAGCCCAGGAGGGCACTGAAGCTTTCTTT,CASSLAQEGTEAFF
17,TRBJ2-1,TRBV18,TRBD2,many,TGTGCCAGCTCACGGAGGGGTACTCTAGCGGGAGAGAATGAGCAGTTCTTC,CASSRRGTLAGENEQFF
15,TRBJ1-2,TRBV9,NA,NA,TGTGCCAGCAGCGTAGGTGGACAGCCGAACTATGGCTACACCTTC,CASSVGGQPNYGYTF
17,TRBJ2-2,TRBV7-2,NA,NA,TGTGCCAGCAGCGGACCCGGCAACCGTAAGAACACCGGGGAGCTGTTTTTT,CASSGPGNRKNTGELFF
12,TRBJ1-2,TRBV4-2,NA,few,TGTGCCAGCAGCCAACCTCTCTATGGCTACACCTTC,CASSQPLYGYTF
15,TRBJ2-1,TRBV5-4,TRBD2,few,TGTGCCAGCAGCAAAACTAGCGGGTCTTACAATGAGCAGTTCTTC,CASSKTSGSYNEQFF
14,TRBJ1-1,TRBV6-2/TRBV6-3,NA,NA,TGTGCCAGCGCCCGGAGGGGGGCCGACACTGAAGCTTTCTTT,CASARRGADTEAFF
14,TRBJ2-7,TRBV7-2,NA,many,TGTGCCAGCAGCCCCCGATGGCAGGCCTACGAGCAGTACTTC,CASSPRWQAYEQYF
12,TRBJ1-6,TRBV6-5,NA,NA,NA,CASSSSVSPLHF
14,TRBJ1-6,TRBV20-1,NA,NA,TGCAGTGCTGAAGACAGCTCCTATAATTCACCCCTCCACTTT,CSAEDSSYNSPLHF
18,TRBJ2-2,TRBV11-2,TRBD1,many,TGTGCCAGCAGCTTAGGAACCGGACAGGGTCTCAACACCGGGGAGCTGTTTTTT,CASSLGTGQGLNTGELFF
15,TRBJ2-5,TRBV6-1,NA,many,TGTGCCAGCAGTCCGGGACCACCATCCGGGGAGACCCAGTACTTC,CASSPGPPSGETQYF
14,TRBJ2-7,TRBV29-1,TRBD2,NA,TGCAGCGTTGGGGGGCTAGCGGGGGTAGGCGAGCAGTACTTC,CSVGGLAGVGEQYF
18,TRBJ1-1,TRBV5-1,NA,few,TGCGCCAGCAGCTTGGAAGCCCCCAAACCCCACCTGAACACTGAAGCTTTCTTT,CASSLEAPKPHLNTEAFF
12,TRBJ2-1,TRBV12-3/TRBV12-4,NA,many,TGTGCCAGCAGATTAAGGACGGATGAGCAGTTCTTC,CASRLRTDEQFF
17,TRBJ2-1,TRBV20-1,TRBD2,NA,TGCAGTGCTAGAGTTGGACTAGCGGGGGAGAGCTACAATGAGCAGTTCTTC,CSARVGLAGESYNEQFF
17,TRBJ2-3,TRBV10-3,TRBD2,few,TGTGCCATCAGTGAACAAGGGCTAGCGGGTAGCACAGATACGCAGTATTTT,CAISEQGLAGSTDTQYF